Here is one T cell receptor beta chain with its context. What this receptor recognizes is not known. No much larger clone exists at a distance of one base, and base qualities are not known. This record belongs to a study of cytomegalovirus exposure and HLA in healthy donors (dated by TCRdb to 2016 to 2017). The study in broad terms: According to an earlier analysis of 587 of the donors, about 179 million T cells yielded approximately 120 million unique TCR beta sequences and approximately 300 Gb of sequence data. An early release covering about 600 HLA-typed donors comprised approximately 300 gigabases of sequencing data and roughly 86 million unique TCR sequences. Among the roughly 380 genotyped donors, around 81% belonged to the genetic ancestry cluster associated with self-reported Caucasian donors. The aim of the study was to test whether cataloging public T cell receptors could identify signatures of past pathogen exposure. Using immunosequencing, the study profiled T cell repertoires from about 620 subjects and related those repertoires to cytomegalovirus serostatus. In addition to the first cohort of 666 subjects, a separate validation cohort of 120 different subjects was used. High-throughput TCR immunosequencing, statistical association of individual TCRs with disease status, and machine learning were combined to predict cytomegalovirus infection status. A later analysis re-examined previously published TCR beta repertoires from 600 to 700 donors and added high-resolution HLA genotyping to investigate patterns of TCR occurrence. Rather than drawing on any new phenotypic data, the later analysis identified candidate immune exposures from TCR beta sequences and the way those sequences occurred across donors. To decide whether each TCR beta V gene segment behaved as functional or pseudogenic, an earlier analysis of nearly 600 of the donors relied on high-throughput TCR beta sequencing. Donor age, sex, ethnicity and CMV serostatus were compiled alongside the repertoire data. A later genetic analysis took genome-wide SNP genotypes for about three fifths of the 666 donors and used that subset as a discovery cohort. Every repertoire in the discovery cohort had been generated on one and the same sequencing platform. HLA typing covered class I and class II loci at four-digit resolution. Typing coverage differed by locus: A, B, C, DRB1 and DQB1 were typed in about 629-640 donors, DQA1 in approximately 520, DPA1 in 600 to 610, and DPB1 in 450 to 490. About 5 DR-DQ haplotypes were handled as single units for association and clustering, since linkage in the cohort was strong. On average, around 200,000 unique TCR beta nucleotide sequences were sequenced per donor among 350 to 400 genotyped donors of the cohort, with roughly 18% of those sequences being non-productive.

From the cysteine up to the phenylalanine, the CDR3 has a length of 14 residues. Just the 42-base CDR3 DNA is kept, in frame starting at base 1. Based on the germline V gene, the CDR1 and CDR2 sequences are MDHEN and SYDVKM. V is clipped by 8 bases and J by 2 bases, and the sequence between their germline boundaries is 15 bases long. Results and caveats for the whole study, not just this receptor: HLA typing was unavailable for some donors at each locus, so association tests used only the typed subset. A further reported finding was that TCR beta sequences accurately predicted the HLA-A and HLA-B alleles for most subjects in the first cohort. V-gene and J-gene trimming of TCR beta chains was associated with a missense DCLRE1C variant in a later genetic analysis, and the association was replicated in an independent cohort. In the study, 150 to 200 TCR beta chains were listed as associated with cytomegalovirus. Sequencing depth was assumed to be roughly uniform across donors in the presence/absence analyses, though that assumption may not hold. The classifier was reported to diagnose cytomegalovirus status with high specificity and sensitivity in both the original cohort and the validation cohort. In vitro tests confirmed that three of the cytomegalovirus-associated TCR beta chains recognize cytomegalovirus antigens. A cluster of highly shared sequence variants was judged likely to be a technical artifact of the sequencing pipeline. In a later analysis, several top co-occurrence clusters were reported to appear linked to parvovirus B19, influenza, CMV and Epstein-Barr virus. Only TCR beta chains were sequenced in this cohort, and the absence of alpha or paired-chain data limited detectable features. Correlated functional status among segregating V segments might reflect linkage disequilibrium, but an unknown experimental factor could not be ruled out. In a later analysis, 16,951 TCR beta sequences were associated with specific HLA alleles at a false discovery rate of 0.05. A later analysis found that TCR association rates varied across HLA loci, with DRB1 alleles showing the most associated TCRs and HLA-C alleles the fewest. Strong co-occurrence of HLA alleles, especially DR and DQ, made assigning TCR associations to individual alleles difficult. Because the 87-base-pair reads could not distinguish some IMGT-functional V segments, including TRBV6-2 and TRBV6-3, those segments were excluded. A later analysis found that HLA-associated TCR beta chains were more clonally expanded and had lower generation probabilities than equally common non-associated chains. Because counts were too low, some 17 rarely observed V segments, including chromosome 9 orphons, were left out of the earlier analysis of a few hundred of the donors. In a later analysis, most CMV-associated TCR beta chains were found to appear HLA-restricted, with HLA associations seemingly driven largely by CMV exposure. Most TCR sequences were seen in very few donors, while some public TCRs were found in many individuals. CMV serostatus was the only immune exposure information available for the cohort. A later genetic analysis reported fewer N-insertions in productive TCRs among donors in an Asian-associated ancestry cluster than the approximately 670-donor mean. The authors suggested that the approach could potentially be extended to other disease states and immunological phenotypes. In an earlier analysis of 500 to 650 of the donors, most TCR beta V segments appeared in productive rearrangements about 87% or about 30% of the time, broadly matching IMGT annotations.

The cohort was made up of 666 healthy bone marrow donors. All cohort members were sampled while nominally healthy, although unrecorded immune exposures were likely present. The donor tested CMV seronegative and was one of the 352 seronegative cohort members. A peripheral blood sample was provided by each donor, and peripheral blood mononuclear cells were used for TCR beta sequencing. The Qiagen DNeasy Blood Extraction Kit was used to extract genomic DNA from the blood cell samples. The method behind the library was the immunoSEQ multiplex PCR assay. A mixture of 60 forward primers for TCR Vbeta segments and 13 reverse primers for TCR Jbeta segments was used in the multiplex PCR. The CDR3 region of rearranged TCR beta genes was amplified from genomic DNA by a multiplex PCR assay. The amplified TCR beta libraries were sequenced on the Illumina HiSeq System as 87-base-pair reads. In the authors' own workflow: A later analysis tallied roughly 80 million unique TCR beta chains across the 600 to 700 repertoires, and 10 million to 11 million of those chains were shared by two or more donors. Raw reads were error-corrected and collapsed into unique sequences with a nearest-neighbor algorithm that merged closely related sequences to remove PCR and sequencing errors. Alignment of CDR3 sequences to IMGT reference sequences was used to assign V, D and J gene segments. For a sequence to be retained, a match of at least six nucleotides was required to both a V gene segment and a J gene segment. A rearrangement was called productive if the CDR3 had no stop codons and remained in frame with V and J, and every other rearrangement was called non-productive. Following IMGT convention, CDR3 was defined as the stretch from the second conserved V-encoded cysteine to the conserved J-encoded phenylalanine. In an earlier analysis of more than 550 of the donors, sequences lacking an unambiguous match to a single V gene segment were excluded. In an earlier analysis of about 590 of the donors, a V segment was called functional when productive rearrangements were above 56.7%, and segregating when the standard deviation between donors exceeded 5%. A statistical classification framework was developed to diagnose cytomegalovirus status using the catalog of TCR beta chain sequences. In a later analysis, TCR nucleotide sequences were compared against IMGT/GENE-DB human TR gene sequences so that V and J genes could be assigned. Using the TCRdist pipeline, a later analysis assigned CDR3 sequences along with most-parsimonious VDJ recombination scenarios. A later analysis defined each TCR beta chain by its CDR3 amino acid sequence plus V-gene family, and excluded reads lacking a unique V-gene family. As a way to deal with suspected cross-contamination and a sequencing artifact, a later analysis dropped approximately 590 nucleotide sequences that were highly shared and had low generation probability. For each public chain, a later analysis derived a clonal expansion index from normalized ranks of inferred template counts within each repertoire. Generation probabilities in a later analysis came from a VDJ recombination model fitted to out-of-frame rearrangements, and those results were checked against IGoR. Hypergeometric tests were used in a later analysis to score TCR-TCR, TCR-HLA and TCR-CMV co-occurrence, with a repertoire-size bias correction applied to the TCR pairs. In a later analysis, false discovery rates were estimated by permuting HLA or CMV assignments 20 times. In a later analysis, co-occurring TCRs were grouped with DBSCAN, and TCRdist sequence similarity was added when clustering was performed within HLA-allele-positive subsets. Co-occurrence clustering excluded repertoires with fewer than 30,000 or more than 120,000 public chains, plus five with anomalous nucleotide sharing. TCRdb re-hosts the immuneACCESS table, in-frame sequences only. Its copies lack some clones; in the studies checked, an unresolved V gene accounts for under half of them, and the cause for the rest is not known. V and J calls and clone size are given by that table; D and trimming were obtained from the DNA. The sample records some 180,000 clones, roughly 78% of which are singletons. Approximately 2.1% of the sample goes to the ten largest clones.

Sequenced input: PBMCs. The sequence is built from TRBV28 and TRBJ1-1; the D gene lacks a confident call. The origin of this receptor is a young woman in good health and CMV-seronegative. The CDR3 amino acid sequence is: CASGPGSLNTEAFF. The sequenced DNA is TGTGCCAGCGGACCCGGGAGCCTAAACACTGAAGCTTTCTTT.